The T cell receptor (beta chain) under discussion was sequenced for a study of T cell repertoires in cytomegalovirus infection. For the study at large: Indications came from public TCR beta signatures; they pointed to CMV infection and to a matching HLA type. Overall study findings and caveats: Pooled public TCR beta family frequency picked out CMV carriers with the relevant HLA.

Per germline, CDR1 MNHNS and CDR2 SASEGT. The CDR3 is 14 residues long. With 3 bases removed from V and 2 bases from J, the gap between germline ends came to 8 bases. TCRdb redid the calling of the reads with MiXCR, one entry per CDR3 protein. Counted here are 250,000 to 300,000 distinct CDR3 sequences, around 20% occurring once; the ten biggest clones make up 15% to 20%. Points on this clonotype: Antigen specificity is unknown.

The sequence derives from a human donor in good health (CMV status not recorded). Some clones in this sample may be carry-over from other donors' samples. Specimen: cultured PBMCs, collected from culture after CMV antigen stimulation. V gene TRBV6-1 combines with J gene TRBJ1-5; D is possibly TRBD1 (5 bases). CDR3 bases: TGTGCCAGCAGTGAGGAAGGGGGCAATCAGCCCCAGCATTTT. Translating it yields CASSEEGGNQPQHF.